This TCR beta chain was captured in a study of T-cell reconstitution after alpha-beta-depleted transplantation in children. TCRbeta library preparation incorporated unique molecular identifiers. MiXCR, run by TCRdb on the PCR reads, gives a single entry per CDR3 protein. The sample has about 400,000 distinct CDR3 sequences, about a fifth seen once. V shed 0 bases and J 4 bases; nucleotides not matched to a gene: 9. Per the germline V gene, CDR1 is DFQATT and CDR2 is SNEGSKA (reference sequence). The CDR3 consists of 16 residues. This clonotype was seen a handful of times. The sample here was PBMCs from the stem cell graft donor, taken from the stem cell graft. J is TRBJ2-7 and V is TRBV20-1, with 10 bases that match TRBD2. The TCR comes from a human donor who donated a stem cell graft to a child with acute myeloid leukemia. Here the CDR3 reads CSARDNRAGGSYEQYF. Here the CDR3 DNA reads TGCAGTGCTAGAGATAATCGAGCGGGAGGGTCGTACGAGCAGTACTTC.